Below, 30 T cell receptor beta chains from the same sample are listed, as sequenced in a study of beta chain features in type 1 diabetes listed by TCRdb under 2018. The library was generated by the immunoSEQ multiplex PCR assay. All of the isolated RNA was reverse transcribed with the High Capacity cDNA Reverse Transcription Kit, so expressed TCRB transcripts were sequenced. This is the immuneACCESS table as TCRdb keeps it, with only in-frame sequences that have V and J called. A part of the clones is gone; compared with another copy, unresolved V genes explain less than half, and the rest is unexplained. The sample records some 230,000 clones, 9.6% of which are singletons. The ten biggest clones cover about 0.03% of the sample. What was sequenced was naive CD4+ T cells from blood. The label giving this sample's cell subset or site can be read as: true naive CD4+ T cells. These TCRs come from a woman aged 18-29 years in good health.

V is TRBV11-2 and J is TRBJ2-5; 7 nucleotides match TRBD1. This CDR3 is 16 amino acids long. V lost 5 bases to trimming and J lost 0 bases; unmatched junction nucleotides: 9. Germline V lookup: CDR1 SGHAT, CDR2 FQNNGV. CDR3 residues: CASSPGGRWYQETQYF. Written as DNA, the CDR3 is TGTGCCAGCAGCCCAGGGGGACGGTGGTACCAAGAGACCCAGTACTTC.

This clone has a handful of counts. This chain uses TRBV2 with TRBJ2-2; weak D call: TRBD2 (5 bases). This CDR3 has 13 residues. V lost 6 bases and J 8 bases, leaving 13 bases between the germline ends. The germline V gene encodes CDR1 SNHLY and CDR2 FYNNEI. The CDR3 is CASSSSRTGELFF. The CDR3 nucleotides read TGTGCCAGCAGCTCTAGCAGAACAGGGGAGCTGTTTTTT.

This clone turned up a few times. This chain connects TRBV19 to TRBJ1-5; no definite D call. V was clipped by 2 bases and J by 0 bases, with 8 bases between them. Germline lookup yields CDR1 LNHDA and CDR2 SQIVND (reference sequence). The CDR3 contains 15 residues. Written as DNA, the CDR3 is TGTGCCAGTAGTATAACGGGGATTAGCAATCAGCCCCAGCATTTT. Its protein is CASSITGISNQPQHF.

The chain couples TRBV15 to TRBJ2-7; D gene uncertain. V gave up 2 bases and J gave up 2 bases, with 13 bases separating them. Germline V gene sequence: CDR1 LNHNV, CDR2 YYDKDF (reference sequence). This CDR3 has 15 residues. The CDR3 spells CATSRPSIGAYEQYF. In nucleotides, the CDR3 is TGTGCCACCAGCAGACCGTCTATAGGAGCCTACGAGCAGTACTTC.

This clone was found a few times. The rearrangement links TRBV27 to TRBJ2-6; 9 nucleotides match TRBD1. V trimming: 1 base; J trimming: 0 bases; junction bases outside the gene matches: 13. Germline values: CDR1 MNHEY, CDR2 SMNVEV (reference sequence). The CDR3 is 21 residues long. Written as DNA, the CDR3 is TGTGCCAGCAGTTTATTAGGGGGGCTAGGGACAGGGAGCTCTGGGGCCAACGTCCTGACTTTC. Encoded protein: CASSLLGGLGTGSSGANVLTF.

This clone was seen a few times. The chain combines TRBV7-6 with TRBJ2-3; D possibly corresponds to TRBD2 (6 bases). Trimming cost V 2 bases and J 0 bases, with 12 bases left between them. From germline, CDR1 is SGHVS and CDR2 FNYEAQ. The CDR3 has 16 residues. The CDR3 DNA reads TGTGCCAGCAGCTTAACGCCGGGGGAGAGCACAGATACGCAGTATTTT. This gives the protein CASSLTPGESTDTQYF.

The chain recombines TRBV5-4 with TRBJ1-4; a weak D match, TRBD1 (6 bases). Germline-derived CDR1 and CDR2 are SGHNT and YYREEE (reference sequence). Trimming took 7 bases from V and 6 from J, leaving 13 bases between them. The CDR3 length is 13 residues. The CDR3 DNA sequence: TGTGCCAGCTCCCAAGGGGGGGATGAAAAACTGTTTTTT. Its translation: CASSQGGDEKLFF.

The J gene is TRBJ2-1, the V gene TRBV9; TRBD2 matches 9 bases. There are 15 residues in the CDR3. Germline CDR1 and CDR2: SGDLS and YYNGEE. Trimming removed 0 bases from V and 4 bases from J; junction bases left unmatched: 2. The CDR3 protein is CASSVATSGYNEQFF. The CDR3 DNA sequence: TGTGCCAGCAGCGTAGCGACTAGCGGTTACAATGAGCAGTTCTTC.

This clone appeared a few times. The chain recombines TRBV11-1 with TRBJ2-3, with 12 positions matching TRBD2. V dropped 4 bases and J dropped 4; count of bases not matched to a gene: 9. The CDR3 extends over 17 amino acids. Germline CDR1 and CDR2: SGHAT and FQDESV (reference sequence). The chain's CDR3 is CASSSAPGLAGSDTQYF. Written as DNA, the CDR3 is TGTGCCAGCAGCTCCGCACCGGGACTAGCGGGTTCAGATACGCAGTATTTT.

This clone was seen a handful of times. This CDR3 reads CASSPGTGFADTQYF. The CDR3 coding sequence is TGTGCCAGCTCACCTGGGACAGGATTCGCAGATACGCAGTATTTT. The V call is TRBV18, the J call TRBJ2-3, with 8 bases aligning to TRBD1. V lost 3 bases, J lost 4 bases, and 6 bases stayed unmatched. The CDR3 runs to 15 residues. The germline CDR1 and CDR2 sequences are KGHSH and LQKENI.

In this sample, this clone turned up a few times. The CDR3 nucleotides read TGTGCCAGCAGCTCAAACACCCCCTCTTCACCCCTCCACTTT. It yields the protein CASSSNTPSSPLHF. The chain couples TRBV7-6 to TRBJ1-6; no definite D call. Germline V gene data show CDR1 as SGHVS and CDR2 as FNYEAQ. The CDR3 loop spans 14 amino acids. V was shortened by 4 bases and J by 9 bases, with 13 bases between the two germline ends.

This clone was detected only a few times. The CDR3 reads CATSSGPREGRWANVLTF. The CDR3 region has the DNA TGTGCCACCAGCAGTGGCCCGCGGGAGGGCCGCTGGGCCAACGTCCTGACTTTC. This rearrangement joins TRBV15 to TRBJ2-6, with 9 bases aligning to TRBD2. Germline CDR1 and CDR2: LNHNV and YYDKDF (reference sequence). The V segment lost 3 bases and the J segment 5 bases; nucleotides outside the gene matches: 11. This CDR3 is 18 amino acids long.

This clone was found a few times. V usage is TRBV19 and J usage is TRBJ2-1, with TRBD1 matching 9 bases. Germline assignment: CDR1 LNHDA and CDR2 SQIVND (reference sequence). Losses at the gene ends were 6 bases for V and 8 bases for J; bases not matched to a gene: 14. The CDR3 covers 16 residues. CDR3 in DNA: TGTGCCAGTAGGAGAATGGGGACAGGGTCGGCCCATGAGCAGTTCTTC. Its protein is CASRRMGTGSAHEQFF.

The genes are TRBV5-1 and TRBJ1-2; 7 bases agree with TRBD1. CDR1 is SGHRS and CDR2 is YFSETQ in the germline V gene. Losses at the gene ends were 5 bases for V and 6 bases for J; bases not matched to a gene: 13. The CDR3 extends over 15 amino acids. CDR3 sequence reads: CASSRIQQGSDGYTF. In DNA, the CDR3 is TGCGCCAGCAGTCGAATCCAACAGGGGAGCGATGGCTACACCTTC.

A few counts support this clone. The chain uses TRBV2 and TRBJ2-5; D not certain. CDR3 length equals 14 residues. Germline values: CDR1 SNHLY, CDR2 FYNNEI. Trimming took off 10 bases at V and 5 bases at J, with 20 bases between the two ends. This chain's CDR3 is CATSPLRSVETQYF. CDR3 in DNA: TGTGCCACCTCGCCCCTGCGATCGGTTGAGACCCAGTACTTC.

This clone has only a few counts. The rearrangement uses TRBV7-7 and TRBJ2-3; 7 bases fit TRBD2. After removal of 1 base from V and 6 bases from J, the junction contained 4 bases not matched to a gene. Germline V CDR1 and CDR2: SSHAT, FNYEAQ (reference sequence). There are 14 residues in the CDR3. CDR3 sequence: CASSLGGSEDTQYF. DNA of the CDR3: TGTGCCAGCAGCTTAGGCGGGAGTGAGGATACGCAGTATTTT.

This clone was seen a few times. The genes are TRBV9 and TRBJ2-3, with D possibly matching TRBD1 (6 bases). The CDR3 has 13 amino acids. Trimming stripped 2 bases from V and 5 bases from J, with 9 bases between. Germline lookup yields CDR1 SGDLS and CDR2 YYNGEE. Written as DNA, the CDR3 is TGTGCCAGCAGCGTCCAGGGGAAAGATACGCAGTATTTT. Amino acids: CASSVQGKDTQYF.

This clone has more than one count but fewer than ten. The chain employs TRBV15 and TRBJ2-3; D remains unclear. CDR1 and CDR2 from the germline V gene are LNHNV and YYDKDF (reference sequence). The CDR3 has 14 amino acids. Trimming took 5 bases from V and 5 from J, leaving 14 bases between them. The CDR3: CATSPRGRGDTQYF. The CDR3 DNA is TGTGCCACCAGCCCCCGCGGAAGAGGAGATACGCAGTATTTT. Using reference TRBV15 and TRBJ2-3 for the parts outside the CDR3, the full variable domain is DAMVIQNPRYQVTQFGKPVTLSCSQTLNHNVMYWYQQKSSQAPKLLFHYYDKDFNNEADTPDNFQSRRPNTSFCFLDIRSPGLGDTAMYLCATSPRGRGDTQYFGPGTRLTVL.

This clone was counted a few times. The genes are TRBV7-2 and TRBJ2-1, with 8 bases that match TRBD2. Per the germline V gene, CDR1 is SGHTA and CDR2 is FQGNSA. The CDR3 extends over 16 amino acids. J lost 8 bases, V lost 0 bases, and 9 bases had no gene match. The CDR3 loop reads CASSLASGGTGDEQFF. The CDR3 nucleotides read TGTGCCAGCAGCTTAGCCAGCGGGGGTACGGGGGATGAGCAGTTCTTC.

In regard to this clone: At the DNA level, this CDR3 is encoded by other sequences in the same sample as well. The chain joins TRBV5-1 to TRBJ1-1; D might be TRBD1 (5 bases). Per the germline V gene, CDR1 is SGHRS and CDR2 is YFSETQ. CDR3 length: 14 residues. With 0 bases removed from V and 0 bases from J, the gap between germline ends came to 6 bases. CDR3 sequence reads: CASSLDRLNTEAFF. CDR3 DNA: TGCGCCAGCAGCTTGGACAGGTTGAACACTGAAGCTTTCTTT.

Only a few counts were recorded for this clone. The gene calls are TRBV9 and TRBJ1-2; 9 nucleotides align to TRBD1. The CDR3 covers 14 residues. Germline CDR1 and CDR2: SGDLS and YYNGEE. The ends lost 4 bases at V and 6 bases at J; junction bases unmatched: 7. The chain's CDR3 is CASSRDRGNDGYTF. In DNA form, the CDR3 reads TGTGCCAGCAGCCGTGACAGGGGGAATGATGGCTACACCTTC.

This clone was detected only a few times. This chain connects TRBV10-2 to TRBJ2-1; 7 bases align to TRBD1. The CDR3 runs to 16 residues. The trim removed 6 bases at V and 7 bases at J, leaving 15 bases unmatched. Germline V lookup: CDR1 WSHSY, CDR2 SAAADI. For the CDR3, the DNA is TGCGCCAGCAGGGGGTCGACAGGGTGGGGGCATAATGAGCAGTTCTTC. Protein: CASRGSTGWGHNEQFF.

V is TRBV6-6 and J is TRBJ1-4, with 9 bases fitting TRBD1. V was clipped by 2 bases and J by 8 bases; unmatched bases: 9. Germline CDR1 MNHNY, CDR2 SVGAGI (reference sequence). CDR3 size: 16 residues. In DNA form, the CDR3 reads TGTGCCAGCAGTTACCCAGGAGGACAGGGGATGGAAAAACTGTTTTTT. This codes for CASSYPGGQGMEKLFF.

This clone was counted only a few times. The V gene is TRBV30, the J gene TRBJ1-1, with D possibly matching TRBD1 (6 bases). Germline-derived CDR1 and CDR2 are GTSNPN and SVGIG (reference sequence). The CDR3 loop spans 15 amino acids. With 1 base removed from V and 4 bases from J, the gap between germline ends came to 16 bases. The CDR3 sequence: CAWSDPQGYSTEAFF. The CDR3 DNA sequence: TGTGCCTGGAGTGACCCCCAGGGGTACAGCACTGAAGCTTTCTTT. The whole variable domain, filled in from reference TRBV30 and TRBJ1-1, reads SQTIHQWPATLVQPVGSPLSLECTVEGTSNPNLYWYRQAAGRGLQLLFYSVGIGQISSEVPQNLSASRPQDRQFILSSKKLLLSDSGFYLCAWSDPQGYSTEAFFGQGTRLTVV.

This clone was observed a few times. The chain recombines TRBV18 with TRBJ2-5; TRBD1 is a possible D gene (6 bases). This CDR3 has 16 amino acids. V lost 6 bases to trimming and J lost 2 bases, with 19 bases between them. Germline V lookup: CDR1 KGHSH, CDR2 LQKENI. CDR3 sequence reads: CASSPLWGPGQETQYF. The CDR3 bases are TGTGCCAGCTCCCCGCTGTGGGGGCCGGGACAAGAGACCCAGTACTTC.

CDR3 sequence reads: CASSLSGDKGYGSGANVLTF. CDR3 in DNA: TGTGCCAGCAGTTTATCGGGCGACAAGGGGTATGGGTCTGGGGCCAACGTCCTGACTTTC. The gene calls are TRBV27 and TRBJ2-6; D is perhaps TRBD1 (5 bases). Between the trimmed V and J ends, which lost 0 bases and 1 base, there was a span of 19 bases. Germline V gene lookup returns CDR1 MNHEY and CDR2 SMNVEV (reference sequence). This CDR3 has 20 residues.

The J gene is TRBJ2-1, the V gene TRBV4-1; D unclear. There are 15 residues in the CDR3. V was pared by 0 bases and J by 4 bases, with 10 bases between. Germline assignment: CDR1 MGHRA and CDR2 YSYEKL. CDR3 in DNA: TGCGCCAGCAGCCAAGATCAGGCAGATTACAATGAGCAGTTCTTC. It is translated as CASSQDQADYNEQFF.

This clone has just a few counts. The chain links TRBV4-1 to TRBJ2-2; 9 bases line up with TRBD1. With 4 bases clipped from V and 7 bases from J, the junction kept 7 bases outside the gene matches. Germline CDR1 is MGHRA and CDR2 is YSYEKL. CDR3 size: 15 residues. The CDR3 nucleotides are TGCGCCAGCAGCCTGCACAGGGGGCGCAACGGGGAGCTGTTTTTT. It yields the protein CASSLHRGRNGELFF.

This clone was detected only a few times. The V and J genes are TRBV6-1 and TRBJ1-2; D gene unclear. Germline V gene lookup returns CDR1 MNHNS and CDR2 SASEGT. The CDR3 is 12 residues long. The V and J ends lost 3 bases and 2 bases respectively, with 4 bases between them. The CDR3 reads CASSEANYGYTF. As DNA, the CDR3 is TGTGCCAGCAGTGAGGCAAACTATGGCTACACCTTC.

This clone came up many times. This chain links TRBV4-1 with TRBJ2-7, with D tentatively TRBD2 (6 bases). The CDR3 loop spans 16 amino acids. Per germline, CDR1 MGHRA and CDR2 YSYEKL. The V end was cut by 2 bases, the J end by 2 bases, with 16 bases between. CDR3 sequence: CASSQPQERAPYEQYF. The CDR3 DNA follows: TGCGCCAGCAGCCAACCCCAGGAGCGGGCGCCCTACGAGCAGTACTTC.